These 20 T cell receptor beta chains originate from one sample sequenced in a study of blood T cell repertoires in COVID-19. Clones were read by immunoSEQ multiplex PCR, and TCRdb kept only the in-frame ones, dropping some. This table has some 260,000 clones, about nine tenths appearing once. The sample comprised PBMCs or T cells enriched from blood (not recorded which). These receptors originate from a man in his forties who had recovered from COVID-19.

The chain is built from TRBV19 and TRBJ1-5; D possibly corresponds to TRBD1 (5 bases). Germline loops: CDR1 LNHDA, CDR2 SQIVND (reference sequence). There are 14 residues in the CDR3. V was clipped by 0 bases and J by 5 bases, with 8 bases between them. CDR3 residues: CASSIEQGYQPQHF. The CDR3 nucleotides read TGTGCCAGTAGTATAGAGCAGGGATATCAGCCCCAGCATTTT.

The V gene is TRBV28, the J gene TRBJ1-5; tentative D call: TRBD1 (6 bases). The length of the CDR3 is 17 residues. V lost 8 bases to trimming and J lost 0 bases, with 20 bases between them. The germline V gene encodes CDR1 MDHEN and CDR2 SYDVKM. The CDR3: CASAEKAGTHSNQPQHF. CDR3 in DNA: TGTGCCAGCGCAGAGAAAGCCGGGACACATAGCAATCAGCCCCAGCATTTT. The full variable domain, its missing parts supplied by reference TRBV28 and TRBJ1-5, is DVKVTQSSRYLVKRTGEKVFLECVQDMDHENMFWYRQDPGLGLRLIYFSYDVKMKEKGDIPEGYSVSREKKERFSLILESASTNQTSMYLCASAEKAGTHSNQPQHFGDGTRLSIL.

V and J are TRBV7-9 and TRBJ2-1; D remains ambiguous. Germline CDR1 is SEHNR and CDR2 is FQNEAQ (reference sequence). V shed 5 bases and J shed 9 bases, with 11 bases lying between them. The CDR3 runs 12 residues. CDR3 sequence reads: CASSLIVLEQFF. As DNA, the CDR3 is TGTGCCAGCAGCCTGATAGTCCTTGAGCAGTTCTTC.

The chain has TRBV2 and TRBJ2-3; D is perhaps TRBD2 (5 bases). Between the trimmed V and J ends, which lost 6 bases and 0 bases, there was a span of 16 bases. This CDR3 has 16 amino acids. Germline V lookup: CDR1 SNHLY, CDR2 FYNNEI. The CDR3 nucleotides read TGTGCCAGCAGGCCGAGGAGGCCTCTTAGCACAGATACGCAGTATTTT. Amino acid sequence: CASRPRRPLSTDTQYF.

This clone has a handful of counts. The chain combines TRBV6-4 with TRBJ1-1; TRBD1 matches 7 bases. Germline V CDR1 and CDR2: MRHNA, SNTAGT. The ends lost 6 bases at V and 4 bases at J; junction bases unmatched: 11. The CDR3 totals 15 residues. CDR3 DNA: TGTGCCAGCAGCCGAACAGGGGCGCGGGCCACTGAAGCTTTCTTT. Translation: CASSRTGARATEAFF.

The J gene is TRBJ2-7, the V gene TRBV9; 7 positions agree with TRBD2. The V gene's germline CDR1 is SGDLS and CDR2 YYNGEE. CDR3 size: 16 residues. V trimming: 4 bases; J trimming: 5 bases; junction bases outside the gene matches: 15. Here the CDR3 DNA reads TGTGCCAGCAGCCCCCGTCGTAGCGGGTTTACCGACGAGCAGTACTTC. Encoded protein: CASSPRRSGFTDEQYF.

V usage is TRBV4-1 and J usage is TRBJ2-1, with unresolved D. The CDR3 is 12 amino acids. The germline V gene has CDR1 MGHRA and CDR2 YSYEKL. The V end lost 0 bases, the J end lost 12 bases, and 9 bases lay between the germline ends. CDR3 sequence (DNA): TGCGCCAGCAGCCAAGATTTTGGGCGGCAGTTCTTC. It specifies CASSQDFGRQFF.

This rearrangement joins TRBV7-2 to TRBJ2-7, with 8 nucleotides matching TRBD2. Germline V gives CDR1 SGHTA, CDR2 FQGNSA. This CDR3 region has 15 residues. V dropped 4 bases and J dropped 4; count of bases not matched to a gene: 9. Here the CDR3 reads CASSSNRGGQYEQYF. In nucleotides, the CDR3 is TGTGCCAGCAGCTCTAACCGGGGGGGCCAATACGAGCAGTACTTC.

This chain joins TRBV19 and TRBJ2-2, with a weak D call TRBD1 (6 bases). Trimming stripped 0 bases from V and 6 bases from J, with 8 bases between. Germline loops: CDR1 LNHDA, CDR2 SQIVND (reference sequence). This CDR3 has 14 residues. The CDR3 sequence: CASSIEHRAGELFF. CDR3 in DNA: TGTGCCAGTAGTATAGAGCACAGGGCCGGGGAGCTGTTTTTT. Full variable domain (outside the CDR3, taken from reference TRBV19 and TRBJ2-2): DGGITQSPKYLFRKEGQNVTLSCEQNLNHDAMYWYRQDPGQGLRLIYYSQIVNDFQKGDIAEGYSVSREKKESFPLTVTSAQKNPTAFYLCASSIEHRAGELFFGEGSRLTVL.

The chain links TRBV6-5 to TRBJ2-1; 9 bases agree with TRBD2. Germline CDR1 MNHEY, CDR2 SVGAGI. Trimming took 4 bases from V and 7 from J; bases not matched to a gene: 11. The CDR3 is 16 residues long. CDR3 nucleotide sequence: TGTGCCAGCAGTTCCACTCTAGCGGGATCTAGTAATGAGCAGTTCTTC. This sequence encodes CASSSTLAGSSNEQFF.

This chain uses TRBV2 with TRBJ1-1; tentatively, D is TRBD1 (6 bases). Germline CDR1 reads SNHLY; CDR2 reads FYNNEI. Trimming stripped 8 bases from V and 3 bases from J, with 16 bases between. The CDR3 is made up of 14 amino acids. The CDR3 region has the DNA TGTGCCAGCTTTGGGGGGGGGCGGTACACTGAAGCTTTCTTT. It is translated as CASFGGGRYTEAFF.

The chain has TRBV4-1 and TRBJ1-4; 9 nucleotides line up with TRBD1. This CDR3 has 15 amino acids. With 2 bases clipped from V and 7 bases from J, the junction kept 5 bases outside the gene matches. Germline V gene sequence: CDR1 MGHRA, CDR2 YSYEKL. Written as DNA, the CDR3 is TGCGCCAGCAGCCAACCACAGGGGGCTCGTGAAAAACTGTTTTTT. This sequence encodes CASSQPQGAREKLFF.

The gene calls are TRBV7-9 and TRBJ2-3; 9 nucleotides agree with TRBD2. V shed 2 bases, J shed 5 bases, and the junction held 5 bases outside the gene matches. This CDR3 contains 15 residues. Germline V lookup: CDR1 SEHNR, CDR2 FQNEAQ (reference sequence). The CDR3 sequence is CASSLPGLAGDTQYF. The CDR3 coding sequence is TGTGCCAGCAGCTTACCGGGACTAGCTGGAGATACGCAGTATTTT.

V and J are TRBV15 and TRBJ2-5; 8 nucleotides match TRBD1. Trimming removed 3 bases from V and 1 base from J; junction bases left unmatched: 13. Germline CDR1 LNHNV, CDR2 YYDKDF (reference sequence). The CDR3 contains 18 residues. CDR3 protein: CATSSDRGPLRSQETQYF. CDR3 DNA: TGTGCCACCAGCAGCGACAGGGGACCGCTCCGCAGCCAAGAGACCCAGTACTTC.

The genes are TRBV4-1 and TRBJ1-1, with D possibly being TRBD1 (6 bases). CDR1 MGHRA and CDR2 YSYEKL come from the germline V gene. V dropped 4 bases and J dropped 1 base, with 10 bases sitting between them. This CDR3 has 14 amino acids. The CDR3 nucleotides read TGCGCCAGCAGCCGTGGACAGCAGAACACTGAAGCTTTCTTT. Residues: CASSRGQQNTEAFF.

This clone has only a few counts. The rearrangement links TRBV5-1 to TRBJ1-6; D not certain. In germline, CDR1 is SGHRS, CDR2 YFSETQ. The V end lost 0 bases, the J end lost 3 bases, and 7 bases lay between the germline ends. The CDR3 contains 15 residues. The CDR3 DNA reads TGCGCCAGCAGCTTGGAAGCCTACTATAATTCACCCCTCCACTTT. This gives the protein CASSLEAYYNSPLHF.

Comment on this clone: The junction does not match germline at one end; this may be a read error. This sequence joins TRBV19 and TRBJ1-6, with D uncertain. This CDR3 has 14 amino acids. Germline loops: CDR1 LNHDA, CDR2 SQIVND (reference sequence). The CDR3 sequence: CASSVDRGGSPLHF. CDR3 nucleotide sequence: TGTGCCAGTAGTGTAGACCGCGGCGGTTCACCCCTCCACTTT.

This clone was seen just once. This chain connects TRBV11-2 to TRBJ1-1; 7 nucleotides match TRBD1. The CDR3 spans 14 residues. From germline, CDR1 is SGHAT and CDR2 FQNNGV. With 5 bases clipped from V and 7 bases from J, the junction kept 10 bases outside the gene matches. CDR3 in amino acids: CASSAIQGRGEAFF. The CDR3 nucleotides read TGTGCCAGCAGCGCTATACAGGGGCGGGGTGAAGCTTTCTTT.

The chain links TRBV27 to TRBJ1-1; a weak D match, TRBD1 (5 bases). The V gene lost 8 bases and the J gene lost 1 base, with 14 bases spanning the gap. CDR1 MNHEY and CDR2 SMNVEV come from the germline V gene (reference sequence). The CDR3 is made up of 14 amino acids. The CDR3 protein is CASLSGLKNTEAFF. CDR3 nucleotides: TGTGCCAGCCTCTCGGGACTGAAGAACACTGAAGCTTTCTTT.

The V gene is TRBV23-1, the J gene TRBJ1-2, with a tentative D call TRBD1 (5 bases). TRBV23-1 is labeled an ORF, and its function is uncertain. Trimming shortened V by 3 bases and J by 1 base, and 12 bases separated the two germline ends. The CDR3 is 15 amino acids. Here the CDR3 DNA reads TGCGCCAGCAGTCAGGAAGGGGCGATTAACTATGGCTACACCTTC. This translates into CASSQEGAINYGYTF.